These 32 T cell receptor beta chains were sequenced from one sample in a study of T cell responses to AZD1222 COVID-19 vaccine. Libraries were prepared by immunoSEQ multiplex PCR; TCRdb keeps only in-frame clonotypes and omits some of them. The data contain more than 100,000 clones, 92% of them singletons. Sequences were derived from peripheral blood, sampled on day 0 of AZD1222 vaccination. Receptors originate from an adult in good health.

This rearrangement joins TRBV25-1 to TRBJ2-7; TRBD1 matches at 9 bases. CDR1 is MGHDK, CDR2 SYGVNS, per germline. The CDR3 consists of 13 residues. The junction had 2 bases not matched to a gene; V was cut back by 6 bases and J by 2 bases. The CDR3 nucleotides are TGTGCCAGCAGGTGGACAGGGGCCTACGAGCAGTACTTC. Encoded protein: CASRWTGAYEQYF.

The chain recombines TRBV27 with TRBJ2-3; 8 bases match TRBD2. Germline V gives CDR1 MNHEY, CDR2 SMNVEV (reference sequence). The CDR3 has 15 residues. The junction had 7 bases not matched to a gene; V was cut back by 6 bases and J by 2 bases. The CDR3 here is CASSTREGLTDTQYF. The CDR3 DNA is TGTGCCAGCAGCACCCGGGAGGGCCTCACAGATACGCAGTATTTT.

The CDR3 DNA reads TGTGCCAGCAGCTCCCCGGGGGCGTACTATGGCTACACCTTC. This encodes CASSSPGAYYGYTF. The chain links TRBV5-8 to TRBJ1-2, with a weak D call TRBD1 (6 bases). CDR1 SGHTS and CDR2 YDEGEE come from the germline V gene. The CDR3 consists of 14 residues. V was pared by 3 bases and J by 3 bases, with 12 bases between.

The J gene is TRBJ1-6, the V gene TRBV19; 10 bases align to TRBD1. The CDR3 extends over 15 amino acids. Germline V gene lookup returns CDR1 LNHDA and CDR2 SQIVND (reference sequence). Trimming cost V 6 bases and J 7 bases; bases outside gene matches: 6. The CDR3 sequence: CASSMGTGVNSPLHF. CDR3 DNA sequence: TGTGCCAGTAGCATGGGGACAGGGGTGAATTCACCCCTCCACTTT.

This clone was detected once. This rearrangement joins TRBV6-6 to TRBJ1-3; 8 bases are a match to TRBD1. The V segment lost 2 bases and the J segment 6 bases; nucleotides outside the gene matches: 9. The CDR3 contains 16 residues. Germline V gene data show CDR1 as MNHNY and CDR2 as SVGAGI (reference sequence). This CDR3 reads CASSYLQGAEENTIYF. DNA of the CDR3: TGTGCCAGCAGTTACCTCCAGGGGGCTGAGGAAAACACCATATATTTT.

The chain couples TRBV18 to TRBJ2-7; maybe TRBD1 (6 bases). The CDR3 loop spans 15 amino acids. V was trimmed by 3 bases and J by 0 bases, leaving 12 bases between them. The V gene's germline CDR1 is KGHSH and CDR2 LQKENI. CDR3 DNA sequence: TGTGCCAGCTCACCGCCCACAGGGAACTCCTACGAGCAGTACTTC. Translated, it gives CASSPPTGNSYEQYF.

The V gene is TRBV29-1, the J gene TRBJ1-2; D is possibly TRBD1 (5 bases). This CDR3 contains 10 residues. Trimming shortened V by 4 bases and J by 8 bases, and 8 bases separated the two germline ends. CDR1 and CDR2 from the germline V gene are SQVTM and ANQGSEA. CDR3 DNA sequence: TGCAGCGTTGTGGGGGAGGGCTACACCTTC. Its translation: CSVVGEGYTF.

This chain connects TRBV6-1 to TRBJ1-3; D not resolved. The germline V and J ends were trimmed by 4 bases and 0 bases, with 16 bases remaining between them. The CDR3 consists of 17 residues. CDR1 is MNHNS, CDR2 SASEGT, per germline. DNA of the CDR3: TGTGCCAGCAGTGCGAATCTGGCAGCGTACTCTGGAAACACCATATATTTT. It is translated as CASSANLAAYSGNTIYF.

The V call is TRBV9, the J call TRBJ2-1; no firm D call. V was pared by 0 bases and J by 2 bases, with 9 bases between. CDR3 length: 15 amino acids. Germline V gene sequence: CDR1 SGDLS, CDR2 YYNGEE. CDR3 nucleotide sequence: TGTGCCAGCAGCGTAGTGGCGGTGGCCTACAATGAGCAGTTCTTC. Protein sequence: CASSVVAVAYNEQFF.

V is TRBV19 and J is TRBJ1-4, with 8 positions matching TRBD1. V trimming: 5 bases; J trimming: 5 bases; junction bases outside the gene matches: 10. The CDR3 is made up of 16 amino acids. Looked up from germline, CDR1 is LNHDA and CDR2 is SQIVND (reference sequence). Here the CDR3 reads CASSERRTGMNEKLFF. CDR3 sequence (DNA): TGTGCCAGTAGTGAACGACGGACAGGGATGAATGAAAAACTGTTTTTT.

The CDR3, as DNA: TGTGCCAGCAGCTTAAGCTTCTCGGGTTATGAGCAGTTCTTC. Translating it yields CASSLSFSGYEQFF. The V and J genes are TRBV11-2 and TRBJ2-1; no reliable D call. Trimming shortened V by 2 bases and J by 8 bases, and 13 bases separated the two germline ends. This CDR3 has 14 residues. Germline V gene data show CDR1 as SGHAT and CDR2 as FQNNGV.

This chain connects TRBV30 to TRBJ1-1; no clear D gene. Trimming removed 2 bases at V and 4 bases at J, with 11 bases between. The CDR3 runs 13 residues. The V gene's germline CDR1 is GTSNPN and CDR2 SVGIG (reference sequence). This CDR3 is CAWSLSLGTEAFF. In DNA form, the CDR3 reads TGTGCCTGGAGTCTCTCATTGGGCACTGAAGCTTTCTTT.

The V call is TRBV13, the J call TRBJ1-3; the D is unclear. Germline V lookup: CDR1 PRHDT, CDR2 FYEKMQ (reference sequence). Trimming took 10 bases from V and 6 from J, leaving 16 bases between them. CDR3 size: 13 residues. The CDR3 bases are TGTGCCACCTCGAGGAAACTCCTAAACACCATATATTTT. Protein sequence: CATSRKLLNTIYF.

CDR3 DNA sequence: TGTGCCTGGAGTGTCACCGGAGGCACAGATACGCAGTATTTT. It is translated as CAWSVTGGTDTQYF. The chain uses TRBV30 and TRBJ2-3; D uncertain. The CDR3 spans 14 residues. V lost 0 bases to trimming and J lost 1 base, with 8 bases between them. Germline V gene sequence: CDR1 GTSNPN, CDR2 SVGIG (reference sequence).

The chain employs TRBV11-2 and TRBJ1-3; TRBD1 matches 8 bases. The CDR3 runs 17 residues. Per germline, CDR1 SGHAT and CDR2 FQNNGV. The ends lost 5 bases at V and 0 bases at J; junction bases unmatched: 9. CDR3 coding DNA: TGTGCCAGCAGCAAAAGGACAGGGCAGGACTCTGGAAACACCATATATTTT. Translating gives CASSKRTGQDSGNTIYF.

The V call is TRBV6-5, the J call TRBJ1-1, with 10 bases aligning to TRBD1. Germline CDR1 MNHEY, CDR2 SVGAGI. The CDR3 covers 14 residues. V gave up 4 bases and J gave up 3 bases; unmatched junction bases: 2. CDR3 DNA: TGTGCCAGCAGTTGGACAGGGGGGGACACTGAAGCTTTCTTT. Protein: CASSWTGGDTEAFF.

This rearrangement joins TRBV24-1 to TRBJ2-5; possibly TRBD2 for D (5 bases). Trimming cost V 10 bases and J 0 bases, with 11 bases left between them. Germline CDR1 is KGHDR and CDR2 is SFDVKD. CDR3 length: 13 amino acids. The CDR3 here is CATGEAYQETQYF. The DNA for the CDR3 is TGTGCCACGGGAGAGGCGTACCAAGAGACCCAGTACTTC.

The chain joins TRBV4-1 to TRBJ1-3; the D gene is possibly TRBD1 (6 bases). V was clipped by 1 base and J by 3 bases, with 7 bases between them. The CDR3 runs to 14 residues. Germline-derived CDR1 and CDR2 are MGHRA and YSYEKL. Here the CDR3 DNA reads TGCGCCAGCAGCCAAGTACAGGGTGGAAACACCATATATTTT. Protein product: CASSQVQGGNTIYF.

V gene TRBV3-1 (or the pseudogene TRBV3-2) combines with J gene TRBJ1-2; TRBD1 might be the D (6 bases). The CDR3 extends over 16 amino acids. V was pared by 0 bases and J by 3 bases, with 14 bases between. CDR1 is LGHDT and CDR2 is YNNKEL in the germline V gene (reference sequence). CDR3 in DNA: TGTGCCAGCAGCCAAGATGGGGCAGGGGATGACTATGGCTACACCTTC. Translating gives CASSQDGAGDDYGYTF.

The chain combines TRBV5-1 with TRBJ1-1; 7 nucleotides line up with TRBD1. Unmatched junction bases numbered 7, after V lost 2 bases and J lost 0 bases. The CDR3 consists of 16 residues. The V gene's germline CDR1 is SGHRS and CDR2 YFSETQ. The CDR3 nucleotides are TGCGCCAGCAGCTTCTCGGGACAGTTAATGAACACTGAAGCTTTCTTT. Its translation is CASSFSGQLMNTEAFF. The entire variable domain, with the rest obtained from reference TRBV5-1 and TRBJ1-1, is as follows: KAGVTQTPRYLIKTRGQQVTLSCSPISGHRSVSWYQQTPGQGLQFLFEYFSETQRNKGNFPGRFSGRQFSNSRSEMNVSTLELGDSALYLCASSFSGQLMNTEAFFGQGTRLTVV.

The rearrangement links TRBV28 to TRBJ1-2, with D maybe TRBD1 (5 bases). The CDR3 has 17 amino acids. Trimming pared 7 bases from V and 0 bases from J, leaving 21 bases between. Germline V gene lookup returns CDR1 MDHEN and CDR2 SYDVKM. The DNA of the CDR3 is TGTGCCAGCAACACTGCCGCGCGAGACAGCACTAACTATGGCTACACCTTC. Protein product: CASNTAARDSTNYGYTF.

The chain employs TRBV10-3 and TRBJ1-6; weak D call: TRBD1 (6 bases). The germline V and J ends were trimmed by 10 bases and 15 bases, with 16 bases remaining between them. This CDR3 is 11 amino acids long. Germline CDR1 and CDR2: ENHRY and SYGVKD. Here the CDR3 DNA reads TGTGCCACCCAAGACAGGTCCCACCTCCACTTT. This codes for CATQDRSHLHF.

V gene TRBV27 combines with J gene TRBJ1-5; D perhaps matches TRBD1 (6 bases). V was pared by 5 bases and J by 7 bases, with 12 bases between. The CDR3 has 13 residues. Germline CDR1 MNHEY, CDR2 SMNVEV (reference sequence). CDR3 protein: CASSPGARQPQHF. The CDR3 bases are TGTGCCAGCAGTCCAGGGGCCAGGCAGCCCCAGCATTTT.

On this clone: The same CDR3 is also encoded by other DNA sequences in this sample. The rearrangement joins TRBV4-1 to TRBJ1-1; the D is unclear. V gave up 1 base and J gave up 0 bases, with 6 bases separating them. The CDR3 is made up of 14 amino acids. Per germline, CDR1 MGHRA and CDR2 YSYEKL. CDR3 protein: CASSQGPLNTEAFF. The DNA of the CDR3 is TGCGCCAGCAGCCAAGGTCCCCTGAACACTGAAGCTTTCTTT.

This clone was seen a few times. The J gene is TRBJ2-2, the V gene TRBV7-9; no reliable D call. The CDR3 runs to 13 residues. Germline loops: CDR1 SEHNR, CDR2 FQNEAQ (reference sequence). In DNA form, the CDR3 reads TGTGCAGCCCGGTCGGCGAACACCGGGGAGCTGTTTTTT. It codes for CAARSANTGELFF.

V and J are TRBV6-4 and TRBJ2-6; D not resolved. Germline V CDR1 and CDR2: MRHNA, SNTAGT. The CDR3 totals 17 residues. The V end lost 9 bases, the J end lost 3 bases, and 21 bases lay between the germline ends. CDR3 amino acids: CAREDGASSRGANVLTF. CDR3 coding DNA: TGTGCCAGGGAAGACGGAGCCTCCAGCCGTGGGGCCAACGTCCTGACTTTC.

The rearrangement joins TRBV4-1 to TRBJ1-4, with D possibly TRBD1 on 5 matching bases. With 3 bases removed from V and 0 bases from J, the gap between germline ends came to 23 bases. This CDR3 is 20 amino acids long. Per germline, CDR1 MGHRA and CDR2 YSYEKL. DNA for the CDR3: TGCGCCAGCAGCCACCCAAAGGGGAATAAACTCCCTTCAACTAATGAAAAACTGTTTTTT. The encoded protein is CASSHPKGNKLPSTNEKLFF.

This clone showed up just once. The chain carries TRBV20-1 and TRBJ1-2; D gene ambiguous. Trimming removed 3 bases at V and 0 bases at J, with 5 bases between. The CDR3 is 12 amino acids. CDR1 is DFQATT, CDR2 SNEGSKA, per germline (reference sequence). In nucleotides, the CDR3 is TGCAGTGCTAGTAGATCTAACTATGGCTACACCTTC. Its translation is CSASRSNYGYTF.

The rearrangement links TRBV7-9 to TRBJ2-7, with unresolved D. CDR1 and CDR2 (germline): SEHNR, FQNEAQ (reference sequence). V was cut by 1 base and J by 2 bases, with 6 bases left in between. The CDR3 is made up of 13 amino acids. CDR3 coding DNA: TGTGCCAGCAGCTTAGGCGGTACCTACGAGCAGTACTTC. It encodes CASSLGGTYEQYF.

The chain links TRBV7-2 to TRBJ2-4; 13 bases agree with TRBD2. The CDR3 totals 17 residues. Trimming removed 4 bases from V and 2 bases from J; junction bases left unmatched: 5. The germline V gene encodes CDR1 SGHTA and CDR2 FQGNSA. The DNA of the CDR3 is TGTGCCAGCAGCTGGGGACTAGCGGGGCCTTCCAAAAACATTCAGTACTTC. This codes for CASSWGLAGPSKNIQYF.

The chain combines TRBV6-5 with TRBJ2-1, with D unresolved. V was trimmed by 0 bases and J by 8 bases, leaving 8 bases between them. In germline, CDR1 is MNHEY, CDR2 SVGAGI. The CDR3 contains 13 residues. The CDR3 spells CASSYSPSHEQFF. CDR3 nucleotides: TGTGCCAGCAGTTACTCTCCTAGTCATGAGCAGTTCTTC.

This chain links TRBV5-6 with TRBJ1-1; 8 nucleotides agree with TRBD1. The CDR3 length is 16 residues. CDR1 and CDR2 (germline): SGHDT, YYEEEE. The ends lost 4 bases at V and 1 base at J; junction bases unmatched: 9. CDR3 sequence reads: CASSPNPGQENTEAFF. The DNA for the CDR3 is TGTGCCAGCAGCCCAAATCCGGGACAGGAGAACACTGAAGCTTTCTTT.